These T cell receptor beta chains were read from a single sample in a study of blood T cell repertoires in COVID-19. Assay used: immunoSEQ multiplex PCR; TCRdb lists only in-frame clones, some missing. The top ten clones hold approximately 11% of a sample with around 150,000 clones, approximately 80% of them seen once. Sequencing was performed on PBMCs or T cells enriched from blood (not recorded which). The receptors derive from a man between 45 and 60 years old who had recovered from COVID-19. CDR3s include the opening cysteine and the closing phenylalanine or tryptophan. D genes are given only for firm matches. Clone size is given for some rows only: seen once, a few or many times, or a class if the clone is expanded.

-	15	TRBV9	TRBD1	TRBJ1-6	CASSVGQGYNSPLHF	TGTGCCAGCAGCGTAGGACAGGGGTATAATTCACCCCTCCACTTT
few	14	TRBV4-2	TRBD2	TRBJ2-5	CASSQVPGGETQYF	TGTGCCAGCAGCCAAGTCCCCGGGGGGGAGACCCAGTACTTC
-	12	TRBV19	TRBD2	TRBJ2-7	CASSTGGHEQYF	TGTGCCAGTAGTACGGGGGGACACGAGCAGTACTTC
-	15	TRBV6-5	-	TRBJ2-6	CASSLKRAGANVLTF	TGTGCCAGCAGTCTTAAACGCGCAGGGGCCAACGTCCTGACTTTC
few	13	TRBV5-4	-	TRBJ2-3	CASSFRYEDTQYF	TGTGCCAGCAGCTTTCGGTATGAGGATACGCAGTATTTT
-	15	TRBV2	-	TRBJ2-2	CASIQDTLGPGELFF	TGTGCCAGCATTCAGGACACACTTGGCCCCGGGGAGCTGTTTTTT
-	16	TRBV3-1/TRBV3-2	TRBD2	TRBJ2-3	CASSQDMGGNTDTQYF	TGTGCCAGCAGCCAAGATATGGGGGGGAACACAGATACGCAGTATTTT
-	13	TRBV5-1	-	TRBJ1-2	CASSGAVNYGYTF	TGCGCCAGCAGTGGTGCGGTAAACTATGGCTACACCTTC
-	16	TRBV7-2	-	TRBJ1-3	CASSFNQGPSGNTIYF	TGTGCCAGCAGCTTTAATCAGGGGCCCTCTGGAAACACCATATATTTT
-	15	TRBV19	TRBD1	TRBJ1-2	CASSRSTGRVLGYTF	TGTGCCAGTAGTAGATCGACAGGGCGAGTGTTGGGCTACACCTTC
once	15	TRBV29-1	-	TRBJ2-7	CSVEEAGSPSDEQYF	TGCAGCGTTGAAGAGGCAGGGTCCCCTTCGGACGAGCAGTACTTC
once	12	TRBV6-5	-	TRBJ2-1	CASGGLYNEQFF	TGTGCCAGCGGGGGACTCTACAATGAGCAGTTCTTC
-	16	TRBV21-1	-	TRBJ1-5	CASSPAGVPRYQPQHF	TGTGCCAGCAGCCCGGCCGGGGTGCCTCGTTATCAGCCCCAGCATTTT
-	14	TRBV24-1	TRBD2	TRBJ2-3	CATGLAASTDTQYF	TGTGCCACCGGACTAGCAGCTAGCACAGATACGCAGTATTTT
-	13	TRBV3-1/TRBV3-2	TRBD2	TRBJ2-5	CASMTSGGETQYF	TGTGCCAGCATGACTAGCGGGGGGGAGACCCAGTACTTC
-	14	TRBV29-1	-	TRBJ1-2	CSVEHPLTPYGYTF	TGCAGCGTTGAACACCCCCTTACACCCTATGGCTACACCTTC
once	13	TRBV19	TRBD1	TRBJ1-5	CASSDRAWQPQHF	TGTGCCAGTTCAGACAGGGCTTGGCAGCCCCAGCATTTT
-	14	TRBV12-5	-	TRBJ1-5	CASAQEGSNQPQHF	TGTGCTAGTGCCCAGGAAGGTAGCAATCAGCCCCAGCATTTT
-	15	TRBV19	-	TRBJ1-5	CASLETVGRHQPQHF	TGTGCCAGTCTAGAAACAGTAGGGAGGCATCAGCCCCAGCATTTT
-	15	TRBV4-1	TRBD1	TRBJ1-5	CASSQEEGAGQPQHF	TGCGCCAGCAGCCAGGAAGAGGGGGCCGGTCAGCCCCAGCATTTT
-	15	TRBV11-3	TRBD1	TRBJ2-1	CASSLGGTGVGEQFF	TGTGCCAGCAGCTTAGGAGGGACAGGGGTTGGTGAGCAGTTCTTC
-	15	TRBV7-3	TRBD1	TRBJ2-3	CASRPGTGGIYTQYF	TGTGCCAGCAGACCCGGGACAGGGGGCATTTACACGCAGTATTTT
-	14	TRBV19	TRBD1	TRBJ1-2	CASRATGKGAGYTF	TGTGCCAGTAGAGCGACAGGGAAAGGAGCTGGCTACACCTTC
-	11	TRBV27	-	TRBJ1-6	CASGEARPLHF	TGTGCCAGCGGCGAAGCGAGGCCTCTCCACTTT
once	17	TRBV5-4	-	TRBJ2-2	CASSLDLRHLNTGELFF	TGTGCCAGCAGCTTGGATTTGAGACACCTGAACACCGGGGAGCTGTTTTTT
-	17	TRBV3-1/TRBV3-2	TRBD2	TRBJ2-5	CASSRGLAGGIQETQYF	TGTGCCAGCAGCCGCGGACTAGCGGGGGGGATCCAAGAGACCCAGTACTTC
once	14	TRBV27	TRBD2	TRBJ2-1	CATLSAGGNNEQFF	TGTGCCACCCTCTCGGCGGGAGGGAACAATGAGCAGTTCTTC
-	15	TRBV3-1/TRBV3-2	TRBD2	TRBJ2-1	CASSRVPAGDNEQFF	TGTGCCAGCAGCCGCGTTCCAGCGGGAGACAATGAGCAGTTCTTC
-	15	TRBV3-1/TRBV3-2	-	TRBJ1-2	CASSLQGSAPYGYTF	TGTGCCAGCAGCCTTCAGGGATCGGCGCCCTATGGCTACACCTTC
few	14	TRBV4-2	-	TRBJ2-1	CASSQERWVSEQFF	TGTGCCAGCAGCCAAGAGCGGTGGGTAAGTGAGCAGTTCTTC